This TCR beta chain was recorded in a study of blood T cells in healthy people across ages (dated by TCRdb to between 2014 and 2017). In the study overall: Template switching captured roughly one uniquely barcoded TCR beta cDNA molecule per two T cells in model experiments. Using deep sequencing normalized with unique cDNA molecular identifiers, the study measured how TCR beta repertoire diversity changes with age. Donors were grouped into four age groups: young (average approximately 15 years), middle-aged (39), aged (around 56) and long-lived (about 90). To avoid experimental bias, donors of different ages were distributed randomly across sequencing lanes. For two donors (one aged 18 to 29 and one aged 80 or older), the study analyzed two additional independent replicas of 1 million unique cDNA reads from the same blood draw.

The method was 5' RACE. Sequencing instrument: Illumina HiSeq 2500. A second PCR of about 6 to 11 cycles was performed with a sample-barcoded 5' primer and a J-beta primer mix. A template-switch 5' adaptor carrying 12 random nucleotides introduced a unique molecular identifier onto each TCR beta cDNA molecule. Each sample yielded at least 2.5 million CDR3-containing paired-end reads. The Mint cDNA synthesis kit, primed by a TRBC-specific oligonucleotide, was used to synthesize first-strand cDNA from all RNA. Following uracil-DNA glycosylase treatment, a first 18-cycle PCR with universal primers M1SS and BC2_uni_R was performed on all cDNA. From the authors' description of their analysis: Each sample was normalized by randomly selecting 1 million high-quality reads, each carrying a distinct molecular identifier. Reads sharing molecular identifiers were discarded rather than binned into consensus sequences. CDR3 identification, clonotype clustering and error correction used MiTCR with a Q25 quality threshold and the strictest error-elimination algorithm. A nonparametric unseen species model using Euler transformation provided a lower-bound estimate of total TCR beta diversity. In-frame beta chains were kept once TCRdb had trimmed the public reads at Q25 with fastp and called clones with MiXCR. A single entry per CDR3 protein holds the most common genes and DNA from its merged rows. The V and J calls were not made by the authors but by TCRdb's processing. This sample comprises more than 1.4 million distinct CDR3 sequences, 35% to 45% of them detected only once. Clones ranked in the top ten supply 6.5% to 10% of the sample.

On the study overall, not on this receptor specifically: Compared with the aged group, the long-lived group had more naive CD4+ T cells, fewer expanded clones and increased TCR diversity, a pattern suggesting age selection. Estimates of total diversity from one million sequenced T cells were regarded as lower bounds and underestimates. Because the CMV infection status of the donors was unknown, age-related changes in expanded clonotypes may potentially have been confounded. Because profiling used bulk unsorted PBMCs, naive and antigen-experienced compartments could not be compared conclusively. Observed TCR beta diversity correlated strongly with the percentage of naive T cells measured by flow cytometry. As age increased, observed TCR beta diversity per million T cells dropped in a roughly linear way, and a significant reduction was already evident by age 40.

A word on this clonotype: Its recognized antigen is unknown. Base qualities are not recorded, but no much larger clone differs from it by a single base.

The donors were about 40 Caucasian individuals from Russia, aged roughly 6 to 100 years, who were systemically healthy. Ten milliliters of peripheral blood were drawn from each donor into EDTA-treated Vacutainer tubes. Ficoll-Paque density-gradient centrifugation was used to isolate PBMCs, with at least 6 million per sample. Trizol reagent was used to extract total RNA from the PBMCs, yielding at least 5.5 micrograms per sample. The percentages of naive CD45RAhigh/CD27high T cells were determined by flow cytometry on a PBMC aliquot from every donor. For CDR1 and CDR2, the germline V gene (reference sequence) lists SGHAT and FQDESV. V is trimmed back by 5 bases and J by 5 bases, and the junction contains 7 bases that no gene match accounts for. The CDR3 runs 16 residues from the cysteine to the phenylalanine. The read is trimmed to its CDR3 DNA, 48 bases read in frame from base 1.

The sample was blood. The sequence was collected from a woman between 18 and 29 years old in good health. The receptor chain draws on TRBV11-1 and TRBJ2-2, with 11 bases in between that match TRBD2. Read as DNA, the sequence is TGTGCCAGCAGCCCATCTAGCGGGGGGAGGACCGGGGAGCTGTTTTTT. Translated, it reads CASSPSSGGRTGELFF.